This entry describes one TCR beta chain. The record originates from a study of sequential checkpoint blockade in melanoma. The treatment here: randomized to nivolumab then ipilimumab (arm A) or the reverse (arm B). Patients had received no earlier DNA-damaging chemotherapy. Live CD3+CD8+ CD19− CD56− cells were sorted from PBMCs. This table comes from immunoSEQ multiplex PCR, and its TCRdb copy is limited to in-frame clones, with some not included. The repertoire consists of about 17,000 clones, with approximately 81% occurring once and the leading ten covering 34%. The starting material was CD8+ T cells sorted from blood (inferred from file names), obtained from a patient given nivolumab and ipilimumab in sequence. The sequence was collected from a human donor with melanoma.

Here the CDR3 reads CASSVGPAEHYNEQFF. For the CDR3, the DNA is TGTGCCAGTAGCGTTGGGCCAGCGGAGCATTACAATGAGCAGTTCTTC. The chain combines TRBV19 with TRBJ2-1; possible D gene TRBD2, 5 bases. From germline, CDR1 is LNHDA and CDR2 SQIVND (reference sequence). This CDR3 spans 16 amino acids. The V gene lost 6 bases and the J gene lost 4 bases, with 19 bases spanning the gap.